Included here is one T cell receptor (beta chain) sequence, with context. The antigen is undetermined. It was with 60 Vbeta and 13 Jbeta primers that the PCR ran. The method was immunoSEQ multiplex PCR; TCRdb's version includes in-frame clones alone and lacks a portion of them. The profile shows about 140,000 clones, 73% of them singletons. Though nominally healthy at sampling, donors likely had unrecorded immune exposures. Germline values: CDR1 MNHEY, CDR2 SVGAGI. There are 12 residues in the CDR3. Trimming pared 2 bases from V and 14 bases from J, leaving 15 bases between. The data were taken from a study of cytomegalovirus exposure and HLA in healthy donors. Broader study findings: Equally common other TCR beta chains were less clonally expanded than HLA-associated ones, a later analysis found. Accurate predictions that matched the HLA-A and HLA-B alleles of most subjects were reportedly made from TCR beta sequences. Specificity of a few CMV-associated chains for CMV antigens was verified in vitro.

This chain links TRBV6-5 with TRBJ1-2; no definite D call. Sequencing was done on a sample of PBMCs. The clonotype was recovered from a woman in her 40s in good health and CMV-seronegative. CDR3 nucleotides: TGTGCCAGCAGTTACAGATTCGATGGCTGGACCTTC. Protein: CASSYRFDGWTF.